The T cell receptor (beta chain) under discussion was sequenced for a study of metastatic and nonmetastatic thyroid tumors (dated by TCRdb to 2018 to 2021). Regarding the research as a whole: Repertoires from peripheral blood and from tumor or nodule tissue samples of malignant and benign thyroid patients were compared.

The germline ends are 13 bases apart after V is trimmed by 7 bases and J by 3 bases. From the germline V gene, CDR1 is SGHNT and CDR2 is YENEEA. Spanning cysteine to phenylalanine, the CDR3 consists of 13 amino acids. Only the CDR3 portion is preserved as DNA: 39 bases, with reading frame beginning at the first base. No treatment had been received by any patient before thyroid surgery. Patient clinical samples collected from about 2011 to 2018 were retrospectively analysed using T-cell receptor beta sequencing. Only one count was recorded for this clone. Its antigen has not been determined. No clone much larger than this one lies a single base away; base qualities are absent. One read alone is weak evidence. The library came from PCR. The instrument was an Illumina HiSeq 4000. High-throughput sequencing was used to profile the TCR beta-chain CDR3 region of every patient. The authors' pipeline ran thus. CDR3 differences across clinicopathological groups were used to build a classifier for discriminating distant-metastatic papillary thyroid cancer patients. The Shannon index was used to assess repertoire diversity, and the Morisita-Horn index was used to assess tumor-blood repertoire similarity. The raw public reads went through TCRdb reprocessing: fastp at Q25, MiXCR clone calling, in-frame beta chains kept. Here the V and J calls rest on TCRdb's processing, not on the authors' analysis. The sample has about 9,400 clones on record, approximately 32% of them singletons. The ten largest account for 16% of the sample.

The full study reports these points: In both blood and tumor samples, malignant tumors were reported to have significantly higher TCR beta diversity than benign nodules.

The sequence was obtained from a female donor with papillary thyroid cancer or a benign thyroid nodule (not recorded which). Some clones in this sample may be carry-over from other donors' samples. The rearranged segments are TRBV11-3 and TRBJ2-7; too little of a D gene remains to name it. The sequenced material came from adjacent normal tissue. The DNA is as follows: TGTGCCAGCAAAGGGCCCGCCAGCTACGAGCAGTACTTC. Its coded protein is CASKGPASYEQYF.